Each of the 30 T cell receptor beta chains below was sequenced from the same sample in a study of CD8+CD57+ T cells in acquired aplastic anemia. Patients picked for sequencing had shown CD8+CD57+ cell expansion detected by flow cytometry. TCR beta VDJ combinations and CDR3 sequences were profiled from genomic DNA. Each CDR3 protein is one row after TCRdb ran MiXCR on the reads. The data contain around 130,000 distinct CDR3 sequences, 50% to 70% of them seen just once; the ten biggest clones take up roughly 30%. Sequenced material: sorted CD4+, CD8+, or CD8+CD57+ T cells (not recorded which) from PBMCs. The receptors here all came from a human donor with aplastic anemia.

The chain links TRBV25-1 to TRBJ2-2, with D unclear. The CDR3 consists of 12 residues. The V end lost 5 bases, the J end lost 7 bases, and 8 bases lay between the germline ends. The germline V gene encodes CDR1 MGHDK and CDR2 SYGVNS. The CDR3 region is CASSRVIGELFF. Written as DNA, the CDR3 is TGTGCCAGCAGTCGCGTGATCGGGGAGCTGTTTTTT. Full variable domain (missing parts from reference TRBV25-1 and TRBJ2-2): EADIYQTPRYLVIGTGKKITLECSQTMGHDKMYWYQQDPGMELHLIHYSYGVNSTEKGDLSSESTVSRIRTEHFPLTLESARPSHTSQYLCASSRVIGELFFGEGSRLTVL.

CDR3 residues: CASRTGNSPLHF. CDR3 DNA: TGTGCCAGCCGGACGGGGAATTCACCCCTCCACTTT. The chain recombines TRBV15 with TRBJ1-6, with D unresolved. CDR1 is LNHNV, CDR2 YYDKDF, per germline (reference sequence). This CDR3 is built from 12 residues. Trimming removed 10 bases from V and 7 bases from J, with 11 bases in between.

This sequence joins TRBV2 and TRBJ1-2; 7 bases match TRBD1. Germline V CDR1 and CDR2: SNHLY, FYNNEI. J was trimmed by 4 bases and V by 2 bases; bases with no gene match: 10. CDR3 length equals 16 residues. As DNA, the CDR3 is TGTGCCAGCAGTGAACCGGGGACAGAACTTACCTATGGCTACACCTTC. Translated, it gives CASSEPGTELTYGYTF.

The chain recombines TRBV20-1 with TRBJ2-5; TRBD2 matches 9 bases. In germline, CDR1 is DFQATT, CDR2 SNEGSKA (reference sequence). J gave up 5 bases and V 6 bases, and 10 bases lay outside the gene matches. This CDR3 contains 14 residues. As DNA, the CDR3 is TGCAGTGCAACAGGCGGGAGGGCCACGGAGACCCAGTACTTC. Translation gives CSATGGRATETQYF.

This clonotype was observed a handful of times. The CDR3 reads CASSVEGTSSGETQYF. The CDR3 DNA reads as TGTGCCAGCAGCGTAGAAGGGACTAGCTCCGGAGAGACCCAGTACTTC. This chain connects TRBV9 to TRBJ2-5, with 9 bases fitting TRBD2. CDR3 size: 16 residues. V gave up 0 bases and J gave up 4 bases; unmatched junction bases: 7. The germline gives CDR1 SGDLS, CDR2 YYNGEE.

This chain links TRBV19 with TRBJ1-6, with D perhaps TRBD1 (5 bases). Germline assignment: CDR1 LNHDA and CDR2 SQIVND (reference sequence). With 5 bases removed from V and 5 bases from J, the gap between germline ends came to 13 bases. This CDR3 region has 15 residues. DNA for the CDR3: TGTGCCAGTAGTGCCTGGGACGGGGATAATTCACCCCTCCACTTT. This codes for CASSAWDGDNSPLHF.

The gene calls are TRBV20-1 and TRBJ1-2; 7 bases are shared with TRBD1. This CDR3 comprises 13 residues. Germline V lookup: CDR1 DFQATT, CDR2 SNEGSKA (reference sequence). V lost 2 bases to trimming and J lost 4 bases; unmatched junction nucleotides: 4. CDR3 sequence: CSARIGGGYGYTF. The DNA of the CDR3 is TGCAGTGCTAGAATAGGGGGCGGCTATGGCTACACCTTC.

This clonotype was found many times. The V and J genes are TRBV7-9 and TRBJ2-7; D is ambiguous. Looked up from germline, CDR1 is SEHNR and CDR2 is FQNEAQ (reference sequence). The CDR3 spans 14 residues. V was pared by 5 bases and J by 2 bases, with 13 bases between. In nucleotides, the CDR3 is TGTGCCAGCAGCCTTGGGTTTCTTACCTACGAGCAGTACTTC. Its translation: CASSLGFLTYEQYF.

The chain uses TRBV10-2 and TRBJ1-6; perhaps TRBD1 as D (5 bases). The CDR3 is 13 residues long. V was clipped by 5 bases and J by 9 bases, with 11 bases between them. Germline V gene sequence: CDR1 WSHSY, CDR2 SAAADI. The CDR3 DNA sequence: TGCGCCAGCAGTAAGGGGCAGGCTTCACCCCTCCACTTT. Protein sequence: CASSKGQASPLHF.

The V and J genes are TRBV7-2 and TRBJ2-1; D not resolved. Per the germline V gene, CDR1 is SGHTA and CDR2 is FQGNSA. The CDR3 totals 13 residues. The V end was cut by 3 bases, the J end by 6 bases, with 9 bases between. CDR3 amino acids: CASSFHNSNEQFF. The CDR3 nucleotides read TGTGCCAGCAGCTTCCATAACAGCAATGAGCAGTTCTTC. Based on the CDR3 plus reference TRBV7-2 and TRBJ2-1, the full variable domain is GAGVSQSPSNKVTEKGKDVELRCDPISGHTALYWYRQSLGQGLEFLIYFQGNSAPDKSGLPSDRFSAERTGGSVSTLTIQRTQQEDSAVYLCASSFHNSNEQFFGPGTRLTVL.

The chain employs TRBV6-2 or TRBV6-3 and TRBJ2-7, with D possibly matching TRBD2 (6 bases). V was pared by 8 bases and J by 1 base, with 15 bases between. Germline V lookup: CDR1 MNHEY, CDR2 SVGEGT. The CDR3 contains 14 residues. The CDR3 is CASLGAGMSYEQYF. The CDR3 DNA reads TGTGCCAGCCTTGGGGCGGGAATGTCCTACGAGCAGTACTTC.

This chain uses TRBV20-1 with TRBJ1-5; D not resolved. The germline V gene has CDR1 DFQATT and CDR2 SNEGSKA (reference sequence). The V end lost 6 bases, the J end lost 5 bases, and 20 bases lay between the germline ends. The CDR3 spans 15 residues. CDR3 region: CSASRKGEVDQPQHF. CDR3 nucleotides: TGCAGTGCCAGCAGGAAGGGTGAGGTTGATCAGCCCCAGCATTTT.

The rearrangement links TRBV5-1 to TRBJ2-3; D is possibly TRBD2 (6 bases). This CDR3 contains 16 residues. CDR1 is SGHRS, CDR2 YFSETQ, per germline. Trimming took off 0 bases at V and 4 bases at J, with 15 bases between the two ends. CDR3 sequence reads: CASSLVAGPRSDTQYF. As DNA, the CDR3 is TGCGCCAGCAGCTTGGTGGCGGGACCCAGGTCAGATACGCAGTATTTT.

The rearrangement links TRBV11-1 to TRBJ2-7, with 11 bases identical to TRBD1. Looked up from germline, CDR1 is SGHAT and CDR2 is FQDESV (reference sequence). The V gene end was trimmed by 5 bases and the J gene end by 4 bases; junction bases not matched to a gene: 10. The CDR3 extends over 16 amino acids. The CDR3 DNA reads TGTGCCAGCAGCGACGCGACGGGACAGGGGGGTTACGAGCAGTACTTC. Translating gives CASSDATGQGGYEQYF.

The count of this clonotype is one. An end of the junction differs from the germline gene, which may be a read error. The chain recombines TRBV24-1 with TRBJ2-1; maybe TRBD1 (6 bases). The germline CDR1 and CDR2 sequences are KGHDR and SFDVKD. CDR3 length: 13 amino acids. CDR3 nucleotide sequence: TGTGCCACCAGTGTCCCCAATCGAGGGGGTCTACTCTTC. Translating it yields CATSVPNRGGLLF.

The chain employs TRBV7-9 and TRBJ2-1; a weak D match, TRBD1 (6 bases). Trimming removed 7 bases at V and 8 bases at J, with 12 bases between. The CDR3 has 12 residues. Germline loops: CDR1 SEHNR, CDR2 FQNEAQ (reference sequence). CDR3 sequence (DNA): TGTGCCAGCACCAGGGGTCAGGATGAGCAGTTCTTC. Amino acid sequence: CASTRGQDEQFF.

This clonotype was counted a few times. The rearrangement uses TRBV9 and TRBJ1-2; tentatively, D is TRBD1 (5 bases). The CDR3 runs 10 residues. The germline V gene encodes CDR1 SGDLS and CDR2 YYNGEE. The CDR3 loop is CASGDYGYTF. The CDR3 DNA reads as TGTGCGTCGGGGGACTATGGCTACACCTTC.

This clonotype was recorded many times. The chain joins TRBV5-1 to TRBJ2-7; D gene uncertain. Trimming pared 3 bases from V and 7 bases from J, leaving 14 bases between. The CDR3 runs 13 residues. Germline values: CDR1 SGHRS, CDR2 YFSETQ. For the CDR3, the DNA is TGCGCCAGCAGCTGGGTGGGGTTGCGAGAGCAGTACTTC. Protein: CASSWVGLREQYF.

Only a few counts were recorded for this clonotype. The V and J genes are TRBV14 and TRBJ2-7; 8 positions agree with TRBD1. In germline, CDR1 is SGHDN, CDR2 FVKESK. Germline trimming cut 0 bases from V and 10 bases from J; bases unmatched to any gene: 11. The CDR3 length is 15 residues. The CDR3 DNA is TGTGCCAGCAGCCAAGATCCAGGGGGCGCGAAAGCACAGTACTTC. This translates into CASSQDPGGAKAQYF. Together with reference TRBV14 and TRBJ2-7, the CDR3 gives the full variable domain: EAGVTQFPSHSVIEKGQTVTLRCDPISGHDNLYWYRRVMGKEIKFLLHFVKESKQDESGMPNNRFLAERTGGTYSTLKVQPAELEDSGVYFCASSQDPGGAKAQYFGPGTRLTVT.

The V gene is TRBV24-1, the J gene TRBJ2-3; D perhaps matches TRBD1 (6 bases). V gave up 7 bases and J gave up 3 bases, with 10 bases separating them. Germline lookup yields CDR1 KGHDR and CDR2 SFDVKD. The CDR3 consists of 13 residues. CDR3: CATSGQGTDTQYF. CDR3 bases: TGTGCCACCAGCGGGCAGGGGACAGATACGCAGTATTTT.

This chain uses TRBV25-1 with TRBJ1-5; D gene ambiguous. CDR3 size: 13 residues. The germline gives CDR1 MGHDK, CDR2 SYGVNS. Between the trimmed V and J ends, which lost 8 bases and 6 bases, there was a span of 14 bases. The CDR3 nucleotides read TGTGCCAGCGGAAGGGAGGGAGTTCAGCCCCAGCATTTT. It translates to CASGREGVQPQHF.

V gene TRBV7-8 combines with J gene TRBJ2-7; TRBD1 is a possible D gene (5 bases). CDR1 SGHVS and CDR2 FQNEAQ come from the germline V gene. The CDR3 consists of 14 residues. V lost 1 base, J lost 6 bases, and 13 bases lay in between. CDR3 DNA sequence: TGTGCCAGCAGCTTAGGACAGACCACGAGCGAGCAGTACTTC. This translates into CASSLGQTTSEQYF.

The CDR3 DNA sequence: TGCAGCGTTGTGCTAGCGGGGAGCCAAGAGACCCAGTACTTC. It codes for CSVVLAGSQETQYF. This sequence joins TRBV29-1 and TRBJ2-5, with 9 bases matching TRBD2. CDR3 length equals 14 residues. The J segment lost 1 base and the V segment lost 4 bases, leaving 4 bases of the junction unmatched. Germline CDR1 is SQVTM and CDR2 is ANQGSEA.

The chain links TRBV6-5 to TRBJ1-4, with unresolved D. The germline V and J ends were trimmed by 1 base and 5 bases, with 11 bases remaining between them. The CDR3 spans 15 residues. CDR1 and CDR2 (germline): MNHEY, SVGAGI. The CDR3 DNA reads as TGTGCCAGCAGTTACTTGACCACGGACAATGAAAAACTGTTTTTT. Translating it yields CASSYLTTDNEKLFF.

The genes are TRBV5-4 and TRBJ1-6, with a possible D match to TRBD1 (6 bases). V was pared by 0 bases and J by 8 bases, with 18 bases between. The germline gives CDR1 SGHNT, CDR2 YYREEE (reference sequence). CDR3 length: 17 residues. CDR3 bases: TGTGCCAGCAGCTTGGGGGAGGGGGAACAGGGAGATTCACCCCTCCACTTT. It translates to CASSLGEGEQGDSPLHF.

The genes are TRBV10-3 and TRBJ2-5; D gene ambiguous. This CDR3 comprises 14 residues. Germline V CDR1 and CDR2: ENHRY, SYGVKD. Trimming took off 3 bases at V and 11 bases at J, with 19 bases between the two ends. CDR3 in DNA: TGTGCCATCAGTGATTTGAAGCCGGTCGGTGCTCAGTACTTC. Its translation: CAISDLKPVGAQYF.

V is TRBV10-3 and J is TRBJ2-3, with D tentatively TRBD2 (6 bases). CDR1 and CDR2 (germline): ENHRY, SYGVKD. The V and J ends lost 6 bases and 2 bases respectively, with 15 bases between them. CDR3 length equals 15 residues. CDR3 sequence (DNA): TGTGCCATCAGCCAAGGGGAGGCAACCACAGATACGCAGTATTTT. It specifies CAISQGEATTDTQYF.

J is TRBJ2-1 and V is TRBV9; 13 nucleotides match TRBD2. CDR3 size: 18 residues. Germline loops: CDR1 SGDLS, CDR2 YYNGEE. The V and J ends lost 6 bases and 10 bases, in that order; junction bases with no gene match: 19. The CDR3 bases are TGTGCCAGCATGCCCGGACTAGCGGGAGTCGGGTTGATTCGAGAGCAGTTCTTC. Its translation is CASMPGLAGVGLIREQFF.

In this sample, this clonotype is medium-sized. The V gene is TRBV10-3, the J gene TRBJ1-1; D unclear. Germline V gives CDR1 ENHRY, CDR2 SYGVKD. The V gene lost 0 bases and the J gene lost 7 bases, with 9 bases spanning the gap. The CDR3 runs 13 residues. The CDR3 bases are TGTGCCATCAGTGAGTCCCAGTTCTTTGAAGCTTTCTTT. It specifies CAISESQFFEAFF.

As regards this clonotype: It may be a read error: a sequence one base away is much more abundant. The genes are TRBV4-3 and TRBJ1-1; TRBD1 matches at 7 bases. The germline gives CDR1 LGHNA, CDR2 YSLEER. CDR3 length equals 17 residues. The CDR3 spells CAGSHGLTGVMNTEAFF. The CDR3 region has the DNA TGCGCCGGCAGCCACGGACTTACAGGGGTTATGAACACTGAAGCTTTCTTT.